This record looks at one TCR beta chain sequence and its context. This clone showed up just a few times. Its binding antigen is unknown. No much larger clone exists at a distance of one base, and base qualities are not known. Patients with a history of autoimmune disease or receiving systemic immunosuppression were excluded from the trial. Peripheral blood for TCR sequencing was drawn from every dose cohort at baseline, at cycle 4 day 1 and at cycle 7 day 1. The samples were drawn from a first-in-human, open-label, multicenter phase I dose-escalation trial of ivuxolimab. The trial enrolled adults with locally advanced or metastatic head and neck squamous cell, hepatocellular, melanoma or renal cell carcinoma. Before TCR sequencing, CD4+ T cells and CD8+ T cells were sorted from peripheral blood as separate populations. To sequence the TCRbeta CDR3 region, genomic DNA was isolated from the sorted cells. TCRbeta CDR3 regions were sequenced using the immunoSEQ Assay. TCRdb provides this immuneACCESS table in a form limited to in-frame rearrangements. Some clones are lacking; in checked studies, under half of them reflect an unresolved V gene, and why the rest are absent is not known. For this sample the table gives around 55,000 clones, of which around three quarters were detected only once. The ten largest clones capture 5.5% to 7% of the sample.

Inclusive of the bounding cysteine and phenylalanine, the CDR3 is 15 residues long. Only the CDR3 DNA stays, 45 bases, in frame from base 1. V ends up 5 bases short and J 5 bases short, with an unmatched junction base count of 8. Based on the germline V gene (reference sequence), the CDR1 and CDR2 sequences are LNHDA and SQIVND. The data derive from a study of OX40 agonist ivuxolimab in advanced cancers. Regarding the complete study: Ivuxolimab, which targeted the costimulatory receptor OX40 (CD134), was an agonistic, fully human IgG2 monoclonal antibody. Peripheral TCRbeta sequencing aimed to test whether ivuxolimab altered TCR sequence diversity and caused clonal T-cell expansion. The paper describes the monotherapy dose-escalation part (N = 52 patients) of the phase I trial of ivuxolimab. Prior anti-PD-1, anti-PD-L1 or anti-CTLA-4 therapy was permitted, and checkpoint inhibitors had been received by around 39% of dose-escalation patients. Of the 52 patients in dose escalation, approximately 20 had hepatocellular carcinoma, some 15 had melanoma, 9 had renal cell carcinoma and 9 had head and neck cancer. Intravenous ivuxolimab was administered to patients every 2 weeks at six dose levels: 0.01, 0.1, 0.3, 1.5, 3 and 10 mg/kg. Partial responses were achieved by three dose-escalation patients, of whom one had hepatocellular carcinoma and two had cutaneous melanoma. A male proportion of 82.7% and a mean age of approximately 58 years, ranging from 23 to 79, were recorded for the dose-escalation cohort. Broad study findings and their caveats: After ivuxolimab, more expanded clones were found on average in CD8+ T cells than in CD4+ T cells. Which antigens the clonally expanded peripheral T cells were specific for was not determined. At doses of 0.1 to 3.0 mg/kg, clonal expansion of both CD4+ and CD8+ T cells in blood was seen between baseline and week 6. In partial responders in the 0.1-3.0 mg/kg groups, normalized peripheral clonal expansion was found to be among the lowest, especially among CD8+ T cells. Low levels of normalized T-cell clonal expansion were also seen in some patients who did not respond.

The receptor's source is an adult with an advanced solid tumor such as melanoma, head and neck, liver or kidney cancer. The sequences come from CD4+ or CD8+ T cells sorted from blood, collected in a trial of the OX40 agonist ivuxolimab. The V and J segments used are TRBV19 and TRBJ1-1; 10 bases in the junction line up with TRBD1. The CDR3 region has the sequence CASSRRTGGWTEAFF. In nucleotide form, the sequence is TGTGCCAGTAGTCGACGGACAGGGGGATGGACTGAAGCTTTCTTT.